Following are 17 T cell receptor beta chains from one sample sequenced in a study of T-cell reconstitution after alpha-beta-depleted transplantation in children. A library of TCRbeta sequences, prepared with unique molecular identifiers, was generated. TCRdb re-called the PCR reads through MiXCR, storing one row per CDR3 protein. The data hold a few hundred thousand distinct CDR3 sequences, with about an eighth observed a single time. The specimen comprised PBMCs, mostly from graft donor cells, sampled 360 days after TCRalphabeta/CD19-depleted stem cell transplant. The receptors were gathered from a male patient aged 5 to 17 who had a stem cell transplant for acute myeloid leukemia, so the T cells may come from the graft donor.

This chain links TRBV7-3 with TRBJ2-7, with a weak D call TRBD1 (6 bases). Germline loops: CDR1 SGHTA, CDR2 FQGTGA. This CDR3 region has 16 residues. V was clipped by 5 bases and J by 2 bases, with 19 bases between them. CDR3 sequence (DNA): TGTGCCAGCAGCCTAATACCGTCCGGACAGCCCTACGAGCAGTACTTC. Translation: CASSLIPSGQPYEQYF.

The V and J genes are TRBV16 and TRBJ2-3; D is possibly TRBD2 (5 bases). V gave up 2 bases and J gave up 2 bases, with 14 bases separating them. The CDR3 runs to 16 residues. CDR1 KGHSY and CDR2 FQNENV come from the germline V gene. The CDR3 loop is CASSQHLAAPTDTQYF. In nucleotides, the CDR3 is TGTGCCAGCAGCCAACACCTAGCCGCCCCCACAGATACGCAGTATTTT.

This clonotype was picked up a small number of times. J is TRBJ2-7 and V is TRBV29-1, with no clear D. Germline V gives CDR1 SQVTM, CDR2 ANQGSEA. V lost 1 base, J lost 7 bases, and 17 bases lay in between. This CDR3 contains 14 residues. The CDR3 reads CSVEVGPLSREQYF. Here the CDR3 DNA reads TGCAGCGTTGAAGTGGGTCCCCTTAGTCGGGAGCAGTACTTC.

The chain couples TRBV20-1 to TRBJ2-1, with TRBD2 identical over 8 bases. The germline V gene has CDR1 DFQATT and CDR2 SNEGSKA (reference sequence). The CDR3 consists of 15 residues. The CDR3 reads CRGLGGLASYNEQFF. CDR3 sequence (DNA): TGCAGGGGCCTTGGCGGACTAGCTTCCTACAATGAGCAGTTCTTC.

This clonotype was detected only a few times. J is TRBJ2-3 and V is TRBV7-9; no reliable D call. This CDR3 has 15 residues. The V and J ends lost 2 bases and 4 bases respectively, with 13 bases between them. The germline V gene has CDR1 SEHNR and CDR2 FQNEAQ (reference sequence). This CDR3 is CASSLLSVSADTQYF. CDR3 coding DNA: TGTGCCAGCAGCTTATTAAGTGTGAGCGCAGATACGCAGTATTTT.

There are a few counts of this clonotype. J is TRBJ2-7 and V is TRBV24-1, with 8 bases aligning to TRBD1. In germline, CDR1 is KGHDR, CDR2 SFDVKD. This CDR3 is 13 amino acids long. Germline trimming cut 9 bases from V and 2 bases from J; bases unmatched to any gene: 5. DNA for the CDR3: TGTGCCACCCCCGGGACAGGACCCTACGAGCAGTACGTC. This sequence encodes CATPGTGPYEQYV.

This clonotype occurred once. This chain uses TRBV15 with TRBJ2-5; D assignment may be TRBD1 or TRBD2 (5 bases each). CDR3 size: 16 residues. Deletions cut 0 bases from V and 5 bases from J, with 16 bases between. Germline V CDR1 and CDR2: LNHNV, YYDKDF (reference sequence). CDR3 nucleotide sequence: TGTGCCACCAGCAGAGAGGGACGGCTCACGTTCGAGACCCAGTACTTC. Protein sequence: CATSREGRLTFETQYF.

This clonotype showed up just a few times. The rearrangement uses TRBV30 and TRBJ2-3, with 8 bases that match TRBD2. The CDR3 totals 14 residues. V gave up 6 bases and J gave up 3 bases; unmatched junction bases: 8. Germline V gene data show CDR1 as GTSNPN and CDR2 as SVGIG (reference sequence). The CDR3 bases are TGTGCCTGTCCGGCGGGGGGTCTGACAGATACGCAGTATTTT. Its protein is CACPAGGLTDTQYF.

In its sample, this clonotype was seen many times. The V gene is TRBV6-2 or TRBV6-3, the J gene TRBJ2-7; D gene ambiguous. Trimming took 5 bases from V and 5 from J, leaving 7 bases between them. The germline CDR1 and CDR2 sequences are MNHEY and SVGEGT. CDR3 length: 11 amino acids. CDR3 region: CASSRLDEQYF. CDR3 nucleotide sequence: TGTGCCAGCAGTCGTCTAGACGAGCAGTACTTC.

CDR3 in amino acids: CASSLRRGGSGYEQYF. In DNA, the CDR3 is TGCGCCAGCAGCCTTAGAAGGGGCGGGAGCGGATACGAGCAGTACTTC. The V and J genes are TRBV4-3 and TRBJ2-7; 7 nucleotides match TRBD2. Germline CDR1 LGHNA, CDR2 YSLEER. Losses at the gene ends were 4 bases for V and 4 bases for J; bases not matched to a gene: 13. This CDR3 has 16 amino acids.

Many counts were recorded for this clonotype. The chain joins TRBV12-3 or TRBV12-4 to TRBJ1-3; D unclear. Trimming took off 3 bases at V and 4 bases at J, with 10 bases between the two ends. The CDR3 consists of 14 residues. Here the CDR3 DNA reads TGTGCCAGCAGTTTCAGCTTTCCCGGAAACACCATATATTTT. Amino acid sequence: CASSFSFPGNTIYF.

This clonotype was picked up a small number of times. The chain combines TRBV9 with TRBJ2-3; 14 nucleotides match TRBD2. CDR1 and CDR2 from the germline V gene are SGDLS and YYNGEE. Trimming removed 3 bases from V and 5 bases from J; junction bases left unmatched: 5. The CDR3 covers 16 residues. CDR3 residues: CASSGPGLAGVDTQYF. DNA for the CDR3: TGTGCCAGCAGCGGTCCGGGACTAGCGGGAGTAGATACGCAGTATTTT.

In this sample, this clonotype turned up a few times. The chain links TRBV5-1 to TRBJ2-6; a possible D gene is TRBD1 (6 bases). Germline CDR1 SGHRS, CDR2 YFSETQ. The CDR3 has 14 residues. V lost 7 bases and J 2 bases, leaving 10 bases between the germline ends. This chain's CDR3 is CASGTNAGANVLTF. CDR3 DNA: TGCGCCAGCGGGACAAACGCTGGGGCCAACGTCCTGACTTTC.

This clonotype has only a few counts. The V and J genes are TRBV3-1 and TRBJ2-2, with D unclear. V was shortened by 3 bases and J by 10 bases, with 9 bases between the two germline ends. The CDR3 runs 12 residues. Germline V lookup: CDR1 LGHDT, CDR2 YNNKEL (reference sequence). In DNA form, the CDR3 reads TGTGCCAGCAGCCATTTGTTTCCGGAGCTGTTTTTT. This encodes CASSHLFPELFF. Based on the CDR3 plus reference TRBV3-1 and TRBJ2-2, the full variable domain is DTAVSQTPKYLVTQMGNDKSIKCEQNLGHDTMYWYKQDSKKFLKIMFSYNNKELIINETVPNRFSPKSPDKAHLNLHINSLELGDSAVYFCASSHLFPELFFGEGSRLTVL.

With regard to this clonotype: Germline is not matched at one junction end, which may reflect a read error. V usage is TRBV12-3 or TRBV12-4 and J usage is TRBJ2-3; D perhaps matches TRBD2 (6 bases). There are 8 residues in the CDR3. CDR3 coding DNA: TGTGCCAGCAGTGCGGGGTCTTTT. Protein product: CASSAGSF.

The chain employs TRBV20-1 and TRBJ2-6, with D unclear. Trimming left V 6 bases short and J 0 bases short, with 12 bases between. The CDR3 covers 15 residues. Germline-derived CDR1 and CDR2 are DFQATT and SNEGSKA (reference sequence). The CDR3 DNA reads as TGCAGTGCCCCTGGACCGTTCTCTGGGGCCAACGTCCTGACTTTC. Translated, it gives CSAPGPFSGANVLTF.

This clonotype was counted at least ten times. This chain links TRBV14 with TRBJ2-5; D remains unclear. V lost 1 base and J 5 bases, leaving 8 bases between the germline ends. This CDR3 region has 13 residues. Germline values: CDR1 SGHDN, CDR2 FVKESK. CDR3 bases: TGTGCCAGCAGCCAAGTGACCGGGGAGACCCAGTACTTC. This codes for CASSQVTGETQYF.